The sequence of this T cell receptor (beta chain) was determined in a study of T-cell reconstitution after alpha-beta-depleted transplantation in children. The authors prepared the TCRbeta library with unique molecular identifiers. Via MiXCR, TCRdb re-called the PCR reads, giving one row per CDR3 protein. The table records some 200,000 distinct CDR3 sequences, about 14% of them present only once. This clonotype was observed at least ten times. CDR1 and CDR2 from the germline V gene are SGHTS and YDEGEE. This CDR3 is 12 amino acids long. Trimming shortened V by 2 bases and J by 11 bases, and 13 bases separated the two germline ends.

This TCR was recovered from a human donor who donated a stem cell graft to a child with acute lymphoblastic leukemia. Sample: PBMCs from the stem cell graft donor, taken from the stem cell graft. V gene TRBV5-8 combines with J gene TRBJ1-1, with a possible D match to TRBD1 (5 bases). DNA for the CDR3: TGTGCCAGCAGCTTAGGACATAATAAGGCTTTCTTT. This translates into CASSLGHNKAFF.